This T cell receptor beta chain is drawn from a study of tumor and adjacent non-tumor tissue in lung cancer. Three rounds of nested PCR, following a modified ARM-PCR protocol, produced the TCRbeta library. One entry per CDR3 protein, called by TCRdb with MiXCR from the multiplex PCR reads. Seen here are under 95,000 distinct CDR3 sequences, about 61% observed once, and the top ten hold roughly 15%. No cell sorting was done before RNA was extracted from the tissue. Sequenced material: lung tumor tissue. This sequence was found in a man in his sixties or seventies with non-small cell lung cancer.

The CDR3: CASSSKQGHTHSGANVLTF. The CDR3 DNA sequence: TGCGCCAGCAGCTCGAAGCAGGGACATACACACTCTGGGGCCAACGTCCTGACTTTC. The chain recombines TRBV5-1 with TRBJ2-6; D possibly corresponds to TRBD1 (6 bases). This CDR3 is 19 amino acids long. Per the germline V gene, CDR1 is SGHRS and CDR2 is YFSETQ. The ends were cut back, 3 bases at V and 0 bases at J, with 19 bases in the middle.